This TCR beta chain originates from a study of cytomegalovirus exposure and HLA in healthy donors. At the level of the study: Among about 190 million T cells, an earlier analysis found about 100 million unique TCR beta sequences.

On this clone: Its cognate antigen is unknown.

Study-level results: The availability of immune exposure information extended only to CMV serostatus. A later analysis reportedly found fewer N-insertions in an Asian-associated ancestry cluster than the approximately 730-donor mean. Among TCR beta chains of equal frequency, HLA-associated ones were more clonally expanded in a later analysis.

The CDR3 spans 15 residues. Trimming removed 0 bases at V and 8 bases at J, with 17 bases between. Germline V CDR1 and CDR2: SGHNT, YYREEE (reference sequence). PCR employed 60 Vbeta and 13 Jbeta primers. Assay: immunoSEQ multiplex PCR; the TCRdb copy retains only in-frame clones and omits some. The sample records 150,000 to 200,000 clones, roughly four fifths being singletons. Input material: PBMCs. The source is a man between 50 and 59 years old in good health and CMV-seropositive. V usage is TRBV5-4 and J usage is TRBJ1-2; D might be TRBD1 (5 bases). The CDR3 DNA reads TGTGCCAGCAGCTTGGGGCAGGGAGGTGGGTACGGCTACACCTTC. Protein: CASSLGQGGGYGYTF.